The clone carrying this TCR beta chain was observed a few times. Its target is unknown. The record originates from a study of T cells in Graves' hyperthyroidism and ophthalmopathy. Amplified regions were TCR beta CDR3 sequences from RNA transcripts. The study used the HTBI primer set for a first-round RT-PCR of the TCR CDR3. TCRdb reprocessed the multiplex PCR reads via MiXCR and lists one record per CDR3 protein. The sample records approximately 320,000 distinct CDR3 sequences, 16% being singletons. Graves' hyperthyroidism was deemed stable absent ophthalmopathy progression within 18 months. Uncontrolled infection, other autoimmune disease, pregnancy or lactation disqualified patients from enrolment. Study-level points and caveats: Stable hyperthyroidism and ophthalmopathy were separated using 13 V-J signatures.

Trimming shortened V by 5 bases and J by 3 bases, and 17 bases separated the two germline ends. The germline V gene has CDR1 SEHNR and CDR2 FQNEAQ (reference sequence). This CDR3 comprises 16 residues. The TCR originated in a man in his thirties or forties with Graves' hyperthyroidism. V usage is TRBV7-9 and J usage is TRBJ1-3; the D gene is possibly TRBD1 (6 bases). Sequencing input: blood. The CDR3 region has the DNA TGTGCCAGCAGCCAGCACAGGGATTCGAATGGAAACACCATATATTTT. Residues: CASSQHRDSNGNTIYF.